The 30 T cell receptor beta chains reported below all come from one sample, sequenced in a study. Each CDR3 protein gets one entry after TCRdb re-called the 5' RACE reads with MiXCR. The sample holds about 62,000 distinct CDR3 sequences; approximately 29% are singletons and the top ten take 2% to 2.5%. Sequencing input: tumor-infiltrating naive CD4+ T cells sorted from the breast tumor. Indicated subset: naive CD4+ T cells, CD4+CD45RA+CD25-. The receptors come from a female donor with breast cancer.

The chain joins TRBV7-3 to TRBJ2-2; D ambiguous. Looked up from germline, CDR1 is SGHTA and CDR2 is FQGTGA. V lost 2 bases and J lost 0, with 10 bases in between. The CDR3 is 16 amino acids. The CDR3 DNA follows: TGTGCCAGCAGCTTAGATGGGCCAGCGAACACCGGGGAGCTGTTTTTT. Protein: CASSLDGPANTGELFF.

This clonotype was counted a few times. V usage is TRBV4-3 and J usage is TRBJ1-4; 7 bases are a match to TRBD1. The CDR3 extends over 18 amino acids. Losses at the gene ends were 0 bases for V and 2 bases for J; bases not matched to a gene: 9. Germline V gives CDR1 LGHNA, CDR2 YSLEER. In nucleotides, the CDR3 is TGCGCCAGCAGCCAAGAATATAGGGGGCTAGGGACTAATGAAAAACTGTTTTTT. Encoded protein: CASSQEYRGLGTNEKLFF.

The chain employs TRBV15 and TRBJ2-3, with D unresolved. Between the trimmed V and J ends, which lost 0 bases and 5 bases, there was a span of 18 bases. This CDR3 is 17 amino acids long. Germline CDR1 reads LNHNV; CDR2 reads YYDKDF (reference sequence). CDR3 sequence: CATSRDRATVGRDTQYF. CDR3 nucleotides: TGTGCCACCAGCAGAGATCGGGCTACGGTCGGTAGAGATACGCAGTATTTT.

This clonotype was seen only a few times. For the CDR3, the DNA is TGCAGTGCTAATAGTATGGCTACCTCTAGCACAGATACGCAGTATTTT. Its protein is CSANSMATSSTDTQYF. The chain joins TRBV20-1 to TRBJ2-3; no reliable D call. V was trimmed by 4 bases and J by 0 bases, leaving 17 bases between them. The CDR3 covers 16 residues. CDR1 and CDR2 from the germline V gene are DFQATT and SNEGSKA (reference sequence).

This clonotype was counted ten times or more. The DNA of the CDR3 is TGCGCCAGCAGCTCGTCCCGGGACGGCGTGAGAGGTGGAAGCTACACCTTC. This translates into CASSSSRDGVRGGSYTF. The V call is TRBV5-1, the J call TRBJ1-2; perhaps TRBD1 as D (5 bases). Trimming removed 3 bases at V and 9 bases at J, with 27 bases between. Germline V gives CDR1 SGHRS, CDR2 YFSETQ. The CDR3 is 17 residues long.

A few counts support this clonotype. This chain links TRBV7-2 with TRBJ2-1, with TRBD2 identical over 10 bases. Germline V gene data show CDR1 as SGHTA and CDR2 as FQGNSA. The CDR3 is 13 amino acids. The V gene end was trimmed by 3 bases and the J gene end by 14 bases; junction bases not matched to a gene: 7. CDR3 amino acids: CASSFPLSGGKFF. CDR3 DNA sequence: TGTGCCAGCAGCTTTCCCCTTAGCGGGGGGAAGTTCTTC.

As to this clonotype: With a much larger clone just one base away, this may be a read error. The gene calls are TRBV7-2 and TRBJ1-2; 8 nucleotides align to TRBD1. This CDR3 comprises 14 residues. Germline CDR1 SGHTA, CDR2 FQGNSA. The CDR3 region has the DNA TGTGCCAGCGGCTTAGGGGACAGGAACTATGGCTACACCTTC. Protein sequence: CASGLGDRNYGYTF.

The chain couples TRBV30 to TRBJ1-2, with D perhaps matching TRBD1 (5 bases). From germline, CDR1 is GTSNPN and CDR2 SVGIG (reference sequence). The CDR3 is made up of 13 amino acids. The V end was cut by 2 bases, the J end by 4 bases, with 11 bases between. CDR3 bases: TGTGCCTGGAGTAAGGAGGGGACCTATGGCTACACCTTC. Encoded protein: CAWSKEGTYGYTF.

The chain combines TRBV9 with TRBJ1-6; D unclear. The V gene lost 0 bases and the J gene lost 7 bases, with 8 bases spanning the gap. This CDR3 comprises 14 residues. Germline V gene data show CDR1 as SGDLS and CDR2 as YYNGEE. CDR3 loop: CASSVGSRNSPLHF. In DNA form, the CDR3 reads TGTGCCAGCAGCGTAGGATCCAGAAATTCACCCCTCCACTTT.

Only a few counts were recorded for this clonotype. The CDR3 protein is CASSLRQGATAGELFF. CDR3 sequence (DNA): TGCGCCAGCAGTCTTCGACAGGGGGCAACCGCCGGGGAGCTGTTTTTT. V and J are TRBV5-1 and TRBJ2-2; 10 nucleotides align to TRBD1. The CDR3 loop spans 16 amino acids. Germline values: CDR1 SGHRS, CDR2 YFSETQ. V trimming: 5 bases; J trimming: 6 bases; junction bases outside the gene matches: 10.

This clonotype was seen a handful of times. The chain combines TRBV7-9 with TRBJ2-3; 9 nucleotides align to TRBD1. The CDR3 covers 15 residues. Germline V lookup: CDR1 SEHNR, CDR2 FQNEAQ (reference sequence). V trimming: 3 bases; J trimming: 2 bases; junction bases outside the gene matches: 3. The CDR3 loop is CASSLGQGYTDTQYF. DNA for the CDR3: TGTGCCAGCAGCTTGGGACAGGGATACACAGATACGCAGTATTTT.

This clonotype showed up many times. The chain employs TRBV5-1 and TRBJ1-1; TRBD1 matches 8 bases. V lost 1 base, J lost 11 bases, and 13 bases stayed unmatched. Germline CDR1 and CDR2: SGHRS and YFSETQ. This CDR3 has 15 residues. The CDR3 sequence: CASSLNQGSTGDAFF. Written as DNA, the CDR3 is TGCGCCAGCAGCTTGAATCAGGGATCGACAGGGGATGCTTTCTTT.

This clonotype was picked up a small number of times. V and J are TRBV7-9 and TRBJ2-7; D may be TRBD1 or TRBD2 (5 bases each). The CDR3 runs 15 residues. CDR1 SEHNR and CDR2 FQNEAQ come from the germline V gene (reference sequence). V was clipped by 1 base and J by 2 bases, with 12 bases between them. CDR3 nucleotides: TGTGCCAGCAGCTTAGTTAGGGACGTGGCCTACGAGCAGTACTTC. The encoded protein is CASSLVRDVAYEQYF.

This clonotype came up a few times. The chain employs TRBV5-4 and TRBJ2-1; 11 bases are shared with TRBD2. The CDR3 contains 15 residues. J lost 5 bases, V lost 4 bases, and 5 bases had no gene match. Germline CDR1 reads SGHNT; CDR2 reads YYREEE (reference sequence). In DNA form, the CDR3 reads TGTGCCAGCAGCGTTAGCGGGAGGGCGAACAATGAGCAGTTCTTC. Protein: CASSVSGRANNEQFF.

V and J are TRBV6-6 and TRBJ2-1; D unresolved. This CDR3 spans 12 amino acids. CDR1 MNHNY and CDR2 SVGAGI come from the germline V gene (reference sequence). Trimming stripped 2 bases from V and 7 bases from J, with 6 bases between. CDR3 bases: TGTGCCAGCAGTTACGAAGGGAATGAGCAGTTCTTC. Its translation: CASSYEGNEQFF.

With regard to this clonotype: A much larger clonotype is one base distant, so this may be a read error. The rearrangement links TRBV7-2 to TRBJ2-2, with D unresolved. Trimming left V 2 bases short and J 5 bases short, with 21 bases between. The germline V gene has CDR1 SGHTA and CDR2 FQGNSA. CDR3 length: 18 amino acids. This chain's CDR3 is CASSLTSFGHPSTGELFF. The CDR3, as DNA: TGTGCCAGCAGCTTAACCTCTTTTGGGCATCCTAGTACCGGGGAGCTGTTTTTT.

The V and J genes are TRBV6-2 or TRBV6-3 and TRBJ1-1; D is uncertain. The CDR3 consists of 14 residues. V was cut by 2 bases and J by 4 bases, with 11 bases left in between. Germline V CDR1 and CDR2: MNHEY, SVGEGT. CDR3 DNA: TGTGCCAGCAGTTACGCCGAGGTGGGCACTGAAGCTTTCTTT. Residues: CASSYAEVGTEAFF.

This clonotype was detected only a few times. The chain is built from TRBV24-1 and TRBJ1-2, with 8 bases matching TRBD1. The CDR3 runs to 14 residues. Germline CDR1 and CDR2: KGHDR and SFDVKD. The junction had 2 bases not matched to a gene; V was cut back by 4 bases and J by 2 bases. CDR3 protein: CATSENRGNYGYTF. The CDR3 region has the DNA TGTGCCACCAGTGAGAACAGGGGGAACTATGGCTACACCTTC.

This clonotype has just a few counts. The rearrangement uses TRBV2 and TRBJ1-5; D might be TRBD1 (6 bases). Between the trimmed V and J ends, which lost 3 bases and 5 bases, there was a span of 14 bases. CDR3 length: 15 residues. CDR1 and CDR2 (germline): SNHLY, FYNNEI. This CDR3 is CASSDLLGGDQPQHF. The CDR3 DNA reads TGTGCCAGCAGTGATCTGTTGGGGGGCGATCAGCCCCAGCATTTT. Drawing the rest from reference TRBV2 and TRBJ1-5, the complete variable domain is EPEVTQTPSHQVTQMGQEVILRCVPISNHLYFYWYRQILGQKVEFLVSFYNNEISEKSEIFDDQFSVERPDGSNFTLKIRSTKLEDSAMYFCASSDLLGGDQPQHFGDGTRLSIL.

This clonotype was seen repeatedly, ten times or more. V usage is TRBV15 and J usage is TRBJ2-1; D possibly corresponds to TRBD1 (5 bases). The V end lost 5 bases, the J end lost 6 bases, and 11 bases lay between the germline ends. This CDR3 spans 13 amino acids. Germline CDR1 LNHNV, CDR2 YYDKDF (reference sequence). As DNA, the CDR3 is TGTGCCACCAGCGGCGAAAGGGGCAATGAGCAGTTCTTC. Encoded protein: CATSGERGNEQFF. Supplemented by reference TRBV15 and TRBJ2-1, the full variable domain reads DAMVIQNPRYQVTQFGKPVTLSCSQTLNHNVMYWYQQKSSQAPKLLFHYYDKDFNNEADTPDNFQSRRPNTSFCFLDIRSPGLGDTAMYLCATSGERGNEQFFGPGTRLTVL.

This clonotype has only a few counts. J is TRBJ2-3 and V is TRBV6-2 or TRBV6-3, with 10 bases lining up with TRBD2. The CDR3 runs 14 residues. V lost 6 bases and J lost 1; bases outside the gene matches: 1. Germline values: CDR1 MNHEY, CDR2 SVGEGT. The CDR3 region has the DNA TGTGCCAGCAGAGGACTAGCGGGCACAGATACGCAGTATTTT. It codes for CASRGLAGTDTQYF.

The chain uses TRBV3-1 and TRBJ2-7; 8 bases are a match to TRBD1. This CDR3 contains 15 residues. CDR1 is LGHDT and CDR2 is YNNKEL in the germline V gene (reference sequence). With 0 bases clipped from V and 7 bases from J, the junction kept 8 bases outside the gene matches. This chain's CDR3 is CASSQDGRGLGEQYF. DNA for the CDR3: TGTGCCAGCAGCCAAGATGGCAGGGGGCTCGGGGAGCAGTACTTC.

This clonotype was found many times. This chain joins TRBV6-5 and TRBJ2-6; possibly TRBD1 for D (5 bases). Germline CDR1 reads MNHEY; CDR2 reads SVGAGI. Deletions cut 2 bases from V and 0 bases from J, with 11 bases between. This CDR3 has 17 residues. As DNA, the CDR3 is TGTGCCAGCAGTTACGCCCCTACAGGCTCTGGGGCCAACGTCCTGACTTTC. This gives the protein CASSYAPTGSGANVLTF.

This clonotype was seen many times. The CDR3 region is CASSQDTLGSEANYGYTF. In nucleotides, the CDR3 is TGTGCCAGCAGCCAAGACACCCTGGGCTCAGAAGCTAACTATGGCTACACCTTC. This chain links TRBV4-2 with TRBJ1-2; no definite D call. CDR3 length: 18 residues. With 0 bases removed from V and 0 bases from J, the gap between germline ends came to 17 bases. Germline-derived CDR1 and CDR2 are LGHNA and YNFKEQ.

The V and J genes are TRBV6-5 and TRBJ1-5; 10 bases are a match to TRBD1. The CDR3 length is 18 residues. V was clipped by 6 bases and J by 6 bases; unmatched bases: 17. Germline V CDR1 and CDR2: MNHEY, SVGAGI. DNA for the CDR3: TGTGCCAGCAGCCCTTACCGGGACAGGGGTGTCGGGGGTCAGCCCCAGCATTTT. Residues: CASSPYRDRGVGGQPQHF.

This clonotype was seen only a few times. As DNA, the CDR3 is TGTGCCAGCAGCTTGGGGGGGCGCGAGGAGACCCAGTACTTC. Amino acid sequence: CASSLGGREETQYF. The chain joins TRBV5-6 to TRBJ2-5, with D possibly being TRBD1 (6 bases). The V and J ends lost 0 bases and 5 bases respectively, with 11 bases between them. From germline, CDR1 is SGHDT and CDR2 YYEEEE. The CDR3 extends over 14 amino acids.

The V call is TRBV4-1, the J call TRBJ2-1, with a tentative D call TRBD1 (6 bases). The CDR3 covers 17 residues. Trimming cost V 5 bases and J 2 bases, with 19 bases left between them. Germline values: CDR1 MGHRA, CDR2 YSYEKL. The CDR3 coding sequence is TGCGCCAGCAGCTACCGCGAGACAGGTATAACCTACAATGAGCAGTTCTTC. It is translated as CASSYRETGITYNEQFF.

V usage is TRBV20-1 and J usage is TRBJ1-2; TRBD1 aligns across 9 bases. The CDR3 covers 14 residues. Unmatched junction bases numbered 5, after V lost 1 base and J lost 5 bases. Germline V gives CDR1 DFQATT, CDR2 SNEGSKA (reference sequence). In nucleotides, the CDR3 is TGCAGTGCTAGAGTGGACAGGGGAGGATATGGCTACACCTTC. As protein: CSARVDRGGYGYTF.

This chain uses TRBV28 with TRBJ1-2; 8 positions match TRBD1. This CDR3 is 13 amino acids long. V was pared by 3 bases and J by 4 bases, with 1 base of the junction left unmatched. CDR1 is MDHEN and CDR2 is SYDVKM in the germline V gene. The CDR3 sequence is CASSFGQGYGYTF. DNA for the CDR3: TGTGCCAGCAGTTTCGGACAGGGCTATGGCTACACCTTC.

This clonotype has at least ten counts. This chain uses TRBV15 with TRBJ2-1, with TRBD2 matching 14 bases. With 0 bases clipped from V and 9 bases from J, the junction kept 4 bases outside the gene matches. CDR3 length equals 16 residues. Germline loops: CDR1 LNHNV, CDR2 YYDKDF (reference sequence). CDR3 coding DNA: TGTGCCACCAGCAGAGATCCAGGACTAGCGGGAGGTGAGCAGTTCTTC. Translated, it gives CATSRDPGLAGGEQFF. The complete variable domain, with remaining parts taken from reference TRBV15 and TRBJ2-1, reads DAMVIQNPRYQVTQFGKPVTLSCSQTLNHNVMYWYQQKSSQAPKLLFHYYDKDFNNEADTPDNFQSRRPNTSFCFLDIRSPGLGDTAMYLCATSRDPGLAGGEQFFGPGTRLTVL.